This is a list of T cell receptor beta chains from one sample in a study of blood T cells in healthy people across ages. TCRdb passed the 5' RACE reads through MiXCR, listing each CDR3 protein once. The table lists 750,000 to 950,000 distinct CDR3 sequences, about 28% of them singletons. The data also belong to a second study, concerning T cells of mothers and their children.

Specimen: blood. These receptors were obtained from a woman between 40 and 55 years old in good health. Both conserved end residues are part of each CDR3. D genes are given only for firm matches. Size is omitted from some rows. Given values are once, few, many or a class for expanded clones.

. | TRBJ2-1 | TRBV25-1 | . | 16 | CASSEYSGRTYNEQFF | TGTGCCAGCAGTGAATATTCAGGGCGCACCTACAATGAGCAGTTCTTC
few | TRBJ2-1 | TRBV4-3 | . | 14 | CASSQMGTDYEQFF | TGCGCCAGCAGCCAAATGGGGACCGATTACGAGCAGTTCTTC
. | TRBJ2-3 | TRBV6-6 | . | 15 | CASKGAVRTTDTQYF | TGTGCCAGCAAAGGGGCGGTCAGGACCACAGATACGCAGTATTTT
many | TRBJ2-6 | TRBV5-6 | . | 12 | CASSRGPLVLTF | TGTGCCAGCAGCCGCGGGCCACTCGTCCTGACTTTC
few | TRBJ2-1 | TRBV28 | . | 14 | CAIGLSDIDNEQFF | TGTGCCATCGGACTCTCGGACATAGACAATGAGCAGTTCTTC
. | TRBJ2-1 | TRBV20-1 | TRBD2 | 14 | CSALAGVSYNEQFF | TGCAGTGCGTTAGCGGGGGTCTCCTACAATGAGCAGTTCTTC
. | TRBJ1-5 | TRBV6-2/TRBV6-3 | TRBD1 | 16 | CASSYRGQGSNQPQHF | TGTGCCAGCAGTTACAGAGGACAGGGGAGCAATCAGCCCCAGCATTTT
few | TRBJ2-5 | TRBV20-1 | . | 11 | CSAGGSETQYF | TGCAGTGCGGGGGGCTCCGAGACCCAGTACTTC
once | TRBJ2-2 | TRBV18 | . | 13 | CASSETVTGELFF | TGTGCCAGCTCAGAGACAGTCACCGGGGAGCTGTTTTTT
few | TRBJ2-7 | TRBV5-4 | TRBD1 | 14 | CASSSDREACEQYF | TGTGCCAGCAGCTCTGACAGGGAAGCCTGCGAGCAGTACTTC
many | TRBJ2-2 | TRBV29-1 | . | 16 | CSVKLAVGGPTGELFF | TGCAGCGTCAAACTAGCTGTTGGGGGGCCAACCGGGGAGCTGTTTTTT
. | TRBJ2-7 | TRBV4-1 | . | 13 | CASSHERYYEQYF | TGCGCCAGCAGCCATGAGAGGTACTACGAGCAGTACTTC
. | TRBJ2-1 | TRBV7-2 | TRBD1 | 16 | CASSPLGQGPYNEQFF | TGTGCCAGCAGTCCGCTGGGACAGGGCCCCTACAATGAGCAGTTCTTC
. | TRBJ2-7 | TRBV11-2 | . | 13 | CASSFQQASEQYF | TGTGCCAGCAGCTTCCAACAGGCTAGCGAGCAGTACTTC
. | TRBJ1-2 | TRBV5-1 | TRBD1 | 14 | CASSGGQADYGYTF | TGCGCCAGCAGCGGAGGACAGGCGGACTATGGCTACACCTTC
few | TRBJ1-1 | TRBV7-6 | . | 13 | CASSFGFRDEAFF | TGTGCCAGCAGCTTTGGTTTCAGGGACGAAGCTTTCTTT
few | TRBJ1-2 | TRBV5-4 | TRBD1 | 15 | CASSLVSGGADGYTF | TGTGCCAGCAGCTTGGTATCAGGGGGCGCGGATGGCTACACCTTC
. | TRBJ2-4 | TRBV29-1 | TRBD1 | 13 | CSVGQGASNIQYF | TGCAGCGTGGGACAGGGGGCCTCAAACATTCAGTACTTC
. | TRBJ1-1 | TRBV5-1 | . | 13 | CASSFVGDTEAFF | TGCGCCAGCAGCTTCGTTGGGGACACTGAAGCTTTCTTT
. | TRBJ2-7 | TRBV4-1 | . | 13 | CASSQDPYWEQYF | TGCGCCAGCAGCCAAGATCCGTATTGGGAGCAGTACTTC
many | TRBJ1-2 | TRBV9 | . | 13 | CASSPQTDYGYTF | TGTGCCAGCAGCCCTCAGACAGACTATGGCTACACCTTC
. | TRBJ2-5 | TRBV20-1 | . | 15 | CSASISILSQETQYF | TGCAGTGCTAGTATTAGCATACTAAGTCAAGAGACCCAGTACTTC
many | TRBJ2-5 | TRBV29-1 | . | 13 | CSVEVGRGETQYF | TGCAGCGTTGAAGTCGGAAGAGGAGAGACCCAGTACTTC
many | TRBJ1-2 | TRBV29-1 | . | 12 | CSVVQANYGYTF | TGCAGCGTTGTACAGGCGAACTATGGCTACACCTTC
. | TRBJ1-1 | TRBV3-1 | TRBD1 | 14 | CASIQGGFATEAFF | TGTGCCAGCATCCAGGGGGGTTTCGCCACTGAAGCTTTCTTT
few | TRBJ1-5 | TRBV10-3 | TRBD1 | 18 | CAISPGQGDQYSNQPQHF | TGTGCCATCAGCCCGGGACAGGGGGACCAATATAGCAATCAGCCCCAGCATTTT
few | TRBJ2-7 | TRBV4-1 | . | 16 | CASSLRGPTSSYEQYF | TGCGCCAGCAGCCTCAGGGGTCCTACTAGCTCCTACGAGCAGTACTTC
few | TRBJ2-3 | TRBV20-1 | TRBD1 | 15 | CSAHPGQGGTDTQYF | TGCAGTGCCCATCCGGGACAGGGGGGCACAGATACGCAGTATTTT
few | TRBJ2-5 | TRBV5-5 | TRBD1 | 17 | CASSWVGTGGRRETQYF | TGTGCCAGCAGCTGGGTAGGGACAGGGGGCCGCCGGGAGACCCAGTACTTC
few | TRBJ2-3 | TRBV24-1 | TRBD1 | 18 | CATSEPGTGIGGADTQYF | TGTGCCACCAGTGAGCCCGGGACAGGGATCGGGGGCGCAGATACGCAGTATTTT
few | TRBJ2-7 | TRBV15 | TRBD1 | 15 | CATSDGGTVAYEQYF | TGTGCCACCAGTGACGGTGGGACAGTCGCCTACGAGCAGTACTTC
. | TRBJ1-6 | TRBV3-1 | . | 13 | CASSPSGRSPLHF | TGTGCCAGCAGCCCATCGGGCCGTTCACCCCTCCACTTT
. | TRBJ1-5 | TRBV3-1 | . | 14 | CASSQGHSNQPQHF | TGTGCCAGCAGCCAAGGACATAGCAATCAGCCCCAGCATTTT
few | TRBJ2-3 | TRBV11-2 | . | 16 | CASSKGQRGSADTQYF | TGTGCCAGCAGCAAAGGGCAACGGGGTAGCGCAGATACGCAGTATTTT
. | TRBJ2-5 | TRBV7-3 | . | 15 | CTSSPQGGGRATQYF | TGTACCAGCAGCCCCCAGGGAGGAGGGCGGGCGACCCAGTACTTC
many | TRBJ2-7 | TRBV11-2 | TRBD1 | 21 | CASSSYPSQGTGVGGSYEQYF | TGTGCCAGCAGCTCATACCCATCGCAAGGGACAGGGGTGGGGGGCTCCTACGAGCAGTACTTC
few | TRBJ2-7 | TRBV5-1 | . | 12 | CASSLVDREQYF | TGCGCCAGCAGCTTGGTTGACAGGGAGCAGTACTTC